This note documents a single T cell receptor (beta chain) sequence. Its specificity is not known. These data originate in a study of OX40 agonist ivuxolimab in advanced cancers. Study overall: People in dose escalation had one of these cancers: hepatocellular carcinoma, melanoma, renal cell or head and neck cancer. Study observations and caveats: There was clonal expansion of CD4+ and CD8+ blood T cells by week 6 at 0.1 to 3.0 mg/kg.

The CDR3 consists of 14 residues. The V gene lost 0 bases and the J gene lost 1 base, with 7 bases spanning the gap. Germline V gene data show CDR1 as SGHNT and CDR2 as YYREEE (reference sequence). This table comes from immunoSEQ multiplex PCR, and its TCRdb copy is limited to in-frame clones, with some not included. The sample consists of tens of thousands of clones, 91% of them appearing once. This clonotype was obtained from an adult with an advanced solid tumor such as melanoma, head and neck, liver or kidney cancer. The material was CD4+ or CD8+ T cells sorted from blood, obtained in a trial of the OX40 agonist ivuxolimab. The V and J genes are TRBV5-4 and TRBJ1-1; D is unresolved. CDR3 in DNA: TGTGCCAGCAGCTTGGGCTCGAAGAACACTGAAGCTTTCTTT. This translates into CASSLGSKNTEAFF.